This T cell receptor (beta chain) was documented in a study of cytomegalovirus exposure and HLA in healthy donors. The germline V gene encodes CDR1 MNHEY and CDR2 SVGAGI. This CDR3 is 15 amino acids long. With 0 bases removed from V and 11 bases from J, the gap between germline ends came to 16 bases. The PCR made use of 60 Vbeta and 13 Jbeta primers. Only in-frame clones appear in the TCRdb table, and some are missing; sequencing was by immunoSEQ multiplex PCR. The sample consists of 160,000 or so clones, approximately 80% of them appearing once. The specimen sequenced was PBMCs. The J gene is TRBJ1-4, the V gene TRBV6-5, with D possibly TRBD1 on 6 matching bases. This receptor was identified in a man aged 18-30 years in good health and CMV-seropositive. The CDR3 loop reads CASSYSNAHRVKLFF. CDR3 DNA sequence: TGTGCCAGCAGTTACTCGAATGCCCACAGGGTCAAACTGTTTTTT.